The TCR beta chain described here comes from a study of beta chain features in type 1 diabetes. General study findings and limits: TCRB CDR3s from Type 1 diabetes patients were moderately but significantly shorter in all four CD4+ subsets. VDJ junctions from type 1 diabetes patients carried fewer insertions and larger deletions.

Purities in excess of 95% were seen in all sorted populations. The CDR3 runs to 14 residues. Trimming took off 1 base at V and 5 bases at J, with 11 bases between the two ends. The germline gives CDR1 GTSNPN, CDR2 SVGIG (reference sequence). The sequenced template was cDNA made from the entire isolated RNA. Each sample of naive, central memory or regulatory T cells had, on average, approximately 3.5 million reads. Using immunoSEQ multiplex PCR, the repertoire was profiled, and TCRdb retains in-frame clones only, with some absent. The profile shows 360,000 or so clones, 15% to 20% of them singletons. This clone was seen only a few times. Its antigen is not known.

Material for sequencing was naive CD4+ T cells from blood. The chain uses TRBV30 and TRBJ1-4; D is possibly TRBD1 (6 bases). This sequence originates from a woman between 18 and 29 years old in good health. CDR3 bases: TGTGCCTGGAGTGAGGACAGCCTAAATGAAAAACTGTTTTTT. It codes for CAWSEDSLNEKLFF.